The TCR beta chain under discussion was sequenced for a study of shared clonotypes between healthy human individuals. In the original analysis: Junction-only sequences without quality scores were provided by ImmunoSEQ, so filtering was different. TCRdb's copy holds only in-frame clones and misses some; the assay was immunoSEQ multiplex PCR. That table gives V, J and clone size, and the DNA gave D and trimming. The sample has over a million clones, 98% seen once. V trimming: 3 bases; J trimming: 6 bases; junction bases outside the gene matches: 6. CDR1 is SGHRS, CDR2 YFSETQ, per germline. The CDR3 has 14 residues. A word on this clone: Its matching antigen is unknown.

Points from the study as a whole: The represented genetic and exposure-history diversity was limited by the small number of donors.

V is TRBV5-1 and J is TRBJ1-5; 7 bases match TRBD1. Sequencing used naive CD4+ T cells sorted from blood. Described subset: CD45RA+ positively selected. The sequence was collected from a man aged 30 to 45 in good health. CDR3 sequence reads: CASSSSGGSQPQHF. CDR3 sequence (DNA): TGCGCCAGCAGCTCTTCAGGGGGTAGTCAGCCCCAGCATTTT.